This record covers a single T cell receptor (beta chain). The sample is drawn from a study of CD8 T cells in Susac syndrome. The T cells that were sequenced for TCR beta were CD8+ and CD4+ cells from blood. Relapsing-remitting disease, either stable or active, was present in the multiple sclerosis controls, who were treatment-naive patients. Isolation of CD8+ and CD4+ T cells was performed negatively, whereas enrichment of TEMRA cells was done by FACS. Random hexamers were used to reverse transcribe about 0.45 to 1 ug of RNA. Amplification of TCR beta CDR3 used immunoSEQ multiplex PCR across 54 Vbeta and 13 Jbeta. TCRdb independently ran MiXCR on the immunoSEQ multiplex PCR reads; one entry per CDR3 protein. The data contain fewer than 150,000 distinct CDR3 sequences, around 90% of them singletons. V shed 6 bases and J 5 bases; nucleotides not matched to a gene: 8. This CDR3 has 14 residues. Germline V gene lookup returns CDR1 MDHEN and CDR2 SYDVKM.

The J gene is TRBJ2-5, the V gene TRBV28, with 8 bases lining up with TRBD2. The origin of this receptor is a human donor with multiple sclerosis. The specimen was CD8+ T cells from PBMCs. CDR3 DNA sequence: TGTGCCAGCAGCCCGGGGGGGGCGGGGGAGACCCAGTACTTC. Protein product: CASSPGGAGETQYF.